The clone carrying this TCR beta chain was picked up a small number of times. Its antigen is unknown. The sample is drawn from a study of identical twins. Overall study results and limits: Twin sharing of out-of-frame TCR alpha was underestimated by models in monozygotic pairs. Cord blood beta clonotypes present at high abundance carried fewer insertions; no such pattern appeared in memory repertoires.

The cDNA had a unique molecular identifier and a template-switch universal primer site. TCRdb analysed the 5' RACE reads with MiXCR anew, one entry per CDR3 protein. The sample yields under 350,000 distinct CDR3 sequences, 8% to 9.5% seen once. J lost 7 bases, V lost 1 base, and 6 bases had no gene match. The CDR3 is 15 residues long. Germline V gene data show CDR1 as MDHEN and CDR2 as SYDVKM. Another study also made use of these data, one on yellow fever vaccine responses in identical twins.

The chain has TRBV28 and TRBJ1-5, with 8 nucleotides matching TRBD1. The TCR was taken from a woman aged 18-29 years in good health. The sample comprised CD8+ T cells sorted from blood. The DNA of the CDR3 is TGTGCCAGCAGTTTATTCGGACAGGGCCGCCAGCCCCAGCATTTT. Its protein is CASSLFGQGRQPQHF.